This TCR beta chain was captured by sequencing in a study of a mutant IDH1 vaccine in newly diagnosed glioma. Background on the study: There were roughly 62% males and about 38% females among treated patients, whose mean age was about 40 years. Patients got radiotherapy, temozolomide, or both beforehand, and most got both. Study results and caveats: There were vaccine-induced immune responses in around 93% of the patients.

Regarding time point: week 23, last vaccination. The vaccine gave 300 ug of a 20-mer mutant IDH1 peptide subcutaneously per dose. On this clone itself: As yet, its antigen is unknown.

Sequencing used immunoSEQ multiplex PCR; TCRdb keeps in-frame clones, though not all of them. The sample lists roughly 40,000 clones; around 93% were seen once. The length of the CDR3 is 15 residues. Germline-derived CDR1 and CDR2 are SNHLY and FYNNEI. V lost 6 bases to trimming and J lost 0 bases; unmatched junction nucleotides: 6. This sequence was found in a man aged 50-59 years with glioma. The rearrangement joins TRBV2 to TRBJ2-3; 7 bases align to TRBD2. Source: PBMCs, taken from a glioma patient whose treatment included an IDH1 peptide vaccine. The CDR3 protein is CASRPTSVSTDTQYF. The CDR3 DNA follows: TGTGCCAGCAGGCCAACTAGCGTTAGCACAGATACGCAGTATTTT.